The entry below describes one T cell receptor (beta chain). These data belong to a study of blood T cell repertoires in COVID-19. Clones were sequenced by immunoSEQ multiplex PCR, and TCRdb holds only the in-frame ones, with some missing. The data show 45,000 to 50,000 clones, about 86% seen once. The CDR3 is made up of 13 amino acids. Germline lookup yields CDR1 LNHDA and CDR2 SQIVND (reference sequence). V lost 8 bases to trimming and J lost 4 bases; unmatched junction nucleotides: 4. This sequence joins TRBV19 and TRBJ1-5, with TRBD1 identical over 8 bases. The receptor comes from a human donor in a cohort sampled during active COVID-19. The specimen sequenced was peripheral blood. Here the CDR3 DNA reads TGTGCCAGTTGGGACAGGAGAAATCAGCCCCAGCATTTT. This encodes CASWDRRNQPQHF.